This T cell receptor (beta chain) derives from a study of blood T cell repertoires in COVID-19 (dated by TCRdb to between 2020 and 2021). In the study overall: Samples covering the acute and convalescent phases of COVID-19 were provided by collaborators in the United States, Italy and Spain. Deeply sampled blood TCRbeta repertoires from subjects exposed to, actively infected with, or recovered from COVID-19 were included in the dataset. Where available, HLA class I and class II types were obtained from metadata supplied by the sample provider rather than from assay-based typing. Samples came from the ongoing ImmuneRACE study (first 160 participants) plus 1,254 subjects from 6 global collaborators. The sample metadata nearly always contained a de-identified subject ID, COVID-19 status, age in years and sex. The repertoires were released in a freely available public database intended as a resource for research on the immune response to SARS-CoV-2. The material from the prospective study consisted of cDNA or gDNA derived from T cells, B-cell-depleted T cells, or PBMCs.

What the research found in general, with its limitations: The quantity of clinical and demographic metadata differed by source and by participant and was supplied without curation.

TCRbeta CDR3 regions were amplified from genomic DNA by means of the immunoSEQ Assay, a bias-controlled multiplex PCR. The paper's data handling went like this. The number of nucleated cells in each sample was estimated by amplification of reference gene primers within the assay. Sequence reads were collapsed and filtered to measure the absolute abundance of every unique TCRbeta CDR3 rearrangement. Productive Simpson clonality was computed per sample as the square root of Simpson's diversity index over productive rearrangements. Sourced from immuneACCESS, this table was stored by TCRdb with only in-frame sequences that have V and J called. A share of the clones is absent; for the studies checked, an unresolved V gene accounts for under half, and the remainder has no known explanation. V, J and clone size were drawn from that table, and D and trimming were deduced from the DNA. The sample yields more than 350,000 clones; around nine tenths were counted once. The top ten clonotypes cover approximately 9.3% of the sample.

This clone was seen more than once but under ten times. What this receptor recognizes is not known. The record has no base qualities; no much larger clone is one base away. Participants in the prospective study were enrolled through a virtual design, were aged about 18 to 90 years, and lived in roughly 25 United States geographic areas. In the prospective study, participants were assigned to cohorts based on the clinical history participants reported in a screening survey and a study questionnaire. For ImmuneRACE Cohort 3, a participant was defined as recovered based on two consecutive negative NP/OP PCR tests, clearance by a healthcare professional, or resolution of symptoms. Each participant in the prospective study had whole blood, serum and a nasopharyngeal or oropharyngeal swab collected by mobile phlebotomists. Additional blood draws and questionnaires over an approximately two-month period could optionally be provided by prospective study participants. Prospective study blood samples were shipped either frozen or at room temperature before DNA extraction.

Relative to germline, V is 5 bases shorter and J is 2 bases shorter, with 18 bases between their ends. CDR1 and CDR2 (LGHDT, YNNKEL) derive from the germline V gene (reference sequence). There are 16 amino acids in the CDR3, from cysteine to phenylalanine inclusive. Only the CDR3 portion is preserved as DNA: 48 bases, with reading frame beginning at the first base. Sequenced: PBMCs or T cells enriched from blood (not recorded which). The rearrangement joined TRBV3-1 (or the pseudogene TRBV3-2) to TRBJ1-2; 6 matching bases give a weak D call of TRBD1. This clonotype originated in a woman in her 50s who had recovered from COVID-19. The CDR3 protein sequence reads: CASSGLWGGKNYGYTF. The nucleotides are TGTGCCAGCAGCGGGCTTTGGGGGGGCAAAAACTATGGCTACACCTTC.